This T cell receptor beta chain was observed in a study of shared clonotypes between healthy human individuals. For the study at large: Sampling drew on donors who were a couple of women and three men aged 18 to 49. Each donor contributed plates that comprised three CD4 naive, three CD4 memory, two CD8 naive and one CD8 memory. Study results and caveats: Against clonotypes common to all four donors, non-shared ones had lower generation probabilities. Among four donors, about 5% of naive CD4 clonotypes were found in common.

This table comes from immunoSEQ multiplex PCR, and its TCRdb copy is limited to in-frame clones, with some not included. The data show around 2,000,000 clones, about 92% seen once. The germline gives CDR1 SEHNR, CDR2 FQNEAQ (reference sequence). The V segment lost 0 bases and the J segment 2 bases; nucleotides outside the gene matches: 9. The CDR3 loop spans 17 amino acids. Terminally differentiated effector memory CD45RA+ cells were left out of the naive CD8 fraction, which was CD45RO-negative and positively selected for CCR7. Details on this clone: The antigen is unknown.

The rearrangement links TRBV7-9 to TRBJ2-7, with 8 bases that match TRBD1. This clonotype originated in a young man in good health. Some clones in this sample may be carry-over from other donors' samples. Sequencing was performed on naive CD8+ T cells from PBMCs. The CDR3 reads CASSLAGTGNYPYEQYF. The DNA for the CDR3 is TGTGCCAGCAGCTTAGCCGGGACAGGCAACTACCCCTACGAGCAGTACTTC.